Below, 18 T cell receptor beta chains from the same sample are listed, as sequenced in a study of OX40 agonist ivuxolimab in advanced cancers. Method: immunoSEQ multiplex PCR; TCRdb's copy keeps in-frame clones and lacks some. The table includes 36,000 or so clones, 79% detected once. This sample comprised CD4+ or CD8+ T cells sorted from blood, obtained in a trial of the OX40 agonist ivuxolimab. Receptors were obtained from an adult with an advanced solid tumor such as melanoma, head and neck, liver or kidney cancer.

The chain is built from TRBV6-1 and TRBJ1-2; D not resolved. V dropped 6 bases and J dropped 8 bases, with 16 bases sitting between them. The CDR3 consists of 13 residues. Germline loops: CDR1 MNHNS, CDR2 SASEGT. CDR3 residues: CASSPTWVEGYTF. The CDR3 bases are TGTGCCAGCAGCCCGACCTGGGTCGAGGGCTACACCTTC.

This clone was seen only once. This sequence joins TRBV29-1 and TRBJ2-5; D is uncertain. Trimming took 2 bases from V and 0 from J, leaving 10 bases between them. CDR3 length: 14 amino acids. Germline lookup yields CDR1 SQVTM and CDR2 ANQGSEA. The CDR3 sequence is CSVEPLHHQETQYF. The CDR3 DNA follows: TGCAGCGTTGAACCCCTGCATCACCAAGAGACCCAGTACTTC.

The V call is TRBV9, the J call TRBJ1-2, with TRBD1 matching 8 bases. Trimming at V came to 2 bases and at J to 2 bases, leaving 2 bases not matched to a gene. Germline CDR1 reads SGDLS; CDR2 reads YYNGEE. The CDR3 has 14 amino acids. CDR3 amino acids: CASSVRTGNYGYTF. CDR3 bases: TGTGCCAGCAGCGTCAGGACAGGGAACTATGGCTACACCTTC.

The chain has TRBV9 and TRBJ2-1; 9 bases fit TRBD2. J was trimmed by 9 bases and V by 0 bases; bases with no gene match: 4. Germline V gene lookup returns CDR1 SGDLS and CDR2 YYNGEE. The CDR3 is 14 residues long. The CDR3 nucleotides are TGTGCCAGCAGCGTAGAACTAGCGGGCATTGAGCAGTTCTTC. This encodes CASSVELAGIEQFF.

In DNA form, the CDR3 reads TGTGCCAGCAGCCCTCACGGGGACTACTCCTACAATGAGCAGTTCTTC. The encoded protein is CASSPHGDYSYNEQFF. This chain connects TRBV11-3 to TRBJ2-1, with 7 bases matching TRBD2. V lost 5 bases to trimming and J lost 0 bases; unmatched junction nucleotides: 7. The CDR3 runs 16 residues. Germline V gives CDR1 SGHNT, CDR2 YENEEA.

The CDR3 loop reads CASSFDGAKSYTF. The DNA for the CDR3 is TGTGCCAGCAGTTTCGACGGCGCTAAGAGCTACACCTTC. The chain combines TRBV27 with TRBJ1-2; D not certain. With 3 bases removed from V and 9 bases from J, the gap between germline ends came to 14 bases. CDR1 and CDR2 from the germline V gene are MNHEY and SMNVEV (reference sequence). This CDR3 comprises 13 residues.

V gene TRBV10-2 combines with J gene TRBJ2-1; the D is unclear. V gave up 5 bases and J gave up 4 bases, with 9 bases separating them. The CDR3 sequence is 13 residues long. From germline, CDR1 is WSHSY and CDR2 SAAADI. The CDR3 here is CASSSQVYNEQFF. In nucleotides, the CDR3 is TGCGCCAGCAGTAGTCAGGTATACAATGAGCAGTTCTTC.

J is TRBJ2-7 and V is TRBV19; D possibly corresponds to TRBD1 (6 bases). The germline V gene encodes CDR1 LNHDA and CDR2 SQIVND (reference sequence). Trimming cost V 6 bases and J 2 bases, with 23 bases left between them. This CDR3 spans 17 amino acids. This chain's CDR3 is CASRSPQNRAGTYEQYF. CDR3 bases: TGTGCCAGTAGATCTCCGCAAAACAGGGCAGGGACCTACGAGCAGTACTTC. Variable domain in full (rest from reference TRBV19 and TRBJ2-7): DGGITQSPKYLFRKEGQNVTLSCEQNLNHDAMYWYRQDPGQGLRLIYYSQIVNDFQKGDIAEGYSVSREKKESFPLTVTSAQKNPTAFYLCASRSPQNRAGTYEQYFGPGTRLTVT.

CDR3 coding DNA: TGTGCCAGCAGTGAAAGTCTAGGGCTTGAAGCTTTCTTT. It translates to CASSESLGLEAFF. This chain uses TRBV6-1 with TRBJ1-1; D is ambiguous. V was clipped by 2 bases and J by 7 bases, with 11 bases between them. Germline CDR1 reads MNHNS; CDR2 reads SASEGT. This CDR3 spans 13 amino acids.

This chain links TRBV6-1 with TRBJ1-2; D perhaps matches TRBD1 (5 bases). The CDR3 covers 12 residues. Trimming left V 2 bases short and J 7 bases short, with 8 bases between. CDR1 and CDR2 (germline): MNHNS, SASEGT. This CDR3 is CASSENGGGYTF. CDR3 DNA sequence: TGTGCCAGCAGTGAAAATGGGGGTGGCTACACCTTC.

This clone was observed a few times. The J gene is TRBJ2-7, the V gene TRBV28; 9 bases line up with TRBD1. The J segment lost 7 bases and the V segment lost 7 bases, leaving 14 bases of the junction unmatched. CDR1 and CDR2 from the germline V gene are MDHEN and SYDVKM. There are 15 residues in the CDR3. In DNA, the CDR3 is TGTGCCAGCAACCAAAAGGGACAGGGCGTTGGGGAGCAGTACTTC. Encoded protein: CASNQKGQGVGEQYF. Full variable domain (outside the CDR3, taken from reference TRBV28 and TRBJ2-7): DVKVTQSSRYLVKRTGEKVFLECVQDMDHENMFWYRQDPGLGLRLIYFSYDVKMKEKGDIPEGYSVSREKKERFSLILESASTNQTSMYLCASNQKGQGVGEQYFGPGTRLTVT.

Turning to this clone: This CDR3 is also generated by other DNA sequences in the sample. The chain has TRBV9 and TRBJ1-2; tentative D call: TRBD1 (6 bases). Germline CDR1 SGDLS, CDR2 YYNGEE. V shed 2 bases and J shed 8 bases, with 22 bases lying between them. The CDR3 is made up of 16 amino acids. The CDR3 DNA reads TGTGCCAGCAGCGTGGGGATAACCGGGGGCGGCGGGGGCTACACCTTC. Protein product: CASSVGITGGGGGYTF.

The chain combines TRBV9 with TRBJ2-1; D is possibly TRBD2 (7 bases). Germline lookup yields CDR1 SGDLS and CDR2 YYNGEE. The V gene lost 1 base and the J gene lost 9 bases, with 20 bases spanning the gap. There are 16 residues in the CDR3. The CDR3, as DNA: TGTGCCAGCAGCGTACGAGTGGGGGGGCCTATAAGTGAGCAGTTCTTC. Translating it yields CASSVRVGGPISEQFF. The whole variable domain, remainder taken from reference TRBV9 and TRBJ2-1, is DSGVTQTPKHLITATGQRVTLRCSPRSGDLSVYWYQQSLDQGLQFLIQYYNGEERAKGNILERFSAQQFPDLHSELNLSSLELGDSALYFCASSVRVGGPISEQFFGPGTRLTVL.

The J gene is TRBJ1-2, the V gene TRBV25-1; the match to TRBD1 covers 10 bases. Germline CDR1 and CDR2: MGHDK and SYGVNS. V dropped 1 base and J dropped 4; count of bases not matched to a gene: 12. This CDR3 contains 18 residues. This CDR3 is CASSESSGQGVGIYGYTF. The CDR3 coding sequence is TGTGCCAGCAGTGAATCTTCTGGACAGGGGGTTGGGATCTATGGCTACACCTTC.

The chain joins TRBV6-6 to TRBJ1-4; D may be TRBD1 (5 bases). The CDR3 consists of 14 residues. V was clipped by 5 bases and J by 6 bases, with 13 bases between them. Germline CDR1 is MNHNY and CDR2 is SVGAGI (reference sequence). The CDR3 loop is CASSAGFGDEKLFF. The CDR3 region has the DNA TGTGCCAGCAGTGCAGGGTTCGGGGATGAAAAACTGTTTTTT.

The genes are TRBV28 and TRBJ2-3, with D perhaps matching TRBD2 (6 bases). Germline CDR1 is MDHEN and CDR2 is SYDVKM. The CDR3 loop spans 14 amino acids. V dropped 3 bases and J dropped 3 bases, with 10 bases sitting between them. CDR3 residues: CASSFGGKTDTQYF. For the CDR3, the DNA is TGTGCCAGCAGTTTTGGAGGGAAGACAGATACGCAGTATTTT.

The chain carries TRBV27 and TRBJ1-2; 9 bases match TRBD1. The CDR3 runs to 15 residues. V dropped 6 bases and J dropped 7; count of bases not matched to a gene: 12. In germline, CDR1 is MNHEY, CDR2 SMNVEV (reference sequence). CDR3 region: CASSSFTGGWGGYTF. For the CDR3, the DNA is TGTGCCAGCAGCTCCTTCACAGGGGGCTGGGGTGGCTACACCTTC.

This chain links TRBV5-1 with TRBJ2-7, with D tentatively TRBD1 (6 bases). V dropped 0 bases and J dropped 6 bases, with 13 bases sitting between them. CDR3 size: 14 residues. The V gene's germline CDR1 is SGHRS and CDR2 YFSETQ. The CDR3 is CASSLGQVRSEQYF. The DNA of the CDR3 is TGCGCCAGCAGCTTGGGACAGGTCCGCTCCGAGCAGTACTTC.